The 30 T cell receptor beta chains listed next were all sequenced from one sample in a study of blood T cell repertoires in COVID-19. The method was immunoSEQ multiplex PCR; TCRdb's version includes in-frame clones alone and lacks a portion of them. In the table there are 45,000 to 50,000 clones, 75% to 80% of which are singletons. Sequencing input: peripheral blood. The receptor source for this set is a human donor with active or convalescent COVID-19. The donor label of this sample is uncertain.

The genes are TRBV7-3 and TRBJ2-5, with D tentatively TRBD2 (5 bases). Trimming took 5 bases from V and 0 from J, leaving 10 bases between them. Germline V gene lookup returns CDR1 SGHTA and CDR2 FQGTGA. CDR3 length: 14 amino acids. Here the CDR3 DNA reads TGTGCCAGCAGCCGCGGGCAGAACCAAGAGACCCAGTACTTC. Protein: CASSRGQNQETQYF. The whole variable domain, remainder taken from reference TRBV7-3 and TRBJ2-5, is GAGVSQTPSNKVTEKGKYVELRCDPISGHTALYWYRQSLGQGPEFLIYFQGTGAADDSGLPNDRFFAVRPEGSVSTLKIQRTERGDSAVYLCASSRGQNQETQYFGPGTRLLVL.

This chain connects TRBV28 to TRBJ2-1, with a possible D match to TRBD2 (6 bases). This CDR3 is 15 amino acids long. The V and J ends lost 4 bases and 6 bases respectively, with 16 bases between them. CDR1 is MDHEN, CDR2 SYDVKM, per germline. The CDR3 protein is CASSSRTPLANEQFF. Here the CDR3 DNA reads TGTGCCAGCAGTTCCCGGACCCCACTAGCCAATGAGCAGTTCTTC. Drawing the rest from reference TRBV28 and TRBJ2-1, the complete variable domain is DVKVTQSSRYLVKRTGEKVFLECVQDMDHENMFWYRQDPGLGLRLIYFSYDVKMKEKGDIPEGYSVSREKKERFSLILESASTNQTSMYLCASSSRTPLANEQFFGPGTRLTVL.

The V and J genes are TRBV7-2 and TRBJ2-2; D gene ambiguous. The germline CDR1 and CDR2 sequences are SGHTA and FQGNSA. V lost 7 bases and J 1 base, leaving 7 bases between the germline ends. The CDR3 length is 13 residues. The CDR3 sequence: CASTSGNTGELFF. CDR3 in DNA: TGTGCCAGCACGTCAGGGAACACCGGGGAGCTGTTTTTT.

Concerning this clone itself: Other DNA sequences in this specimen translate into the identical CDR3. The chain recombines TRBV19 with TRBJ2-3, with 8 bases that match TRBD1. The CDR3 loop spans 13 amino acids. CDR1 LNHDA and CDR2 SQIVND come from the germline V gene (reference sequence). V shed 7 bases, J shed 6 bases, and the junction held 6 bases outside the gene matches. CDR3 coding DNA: TGTGCCAGTACTGGGCAGGGGGCCGATACGCAGTATTTT. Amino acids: CASTGQGADTQYF.

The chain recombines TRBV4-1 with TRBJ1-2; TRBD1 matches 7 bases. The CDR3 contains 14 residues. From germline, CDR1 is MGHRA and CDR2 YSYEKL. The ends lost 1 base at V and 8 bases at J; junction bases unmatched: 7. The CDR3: CASSQAPGQKGYTF. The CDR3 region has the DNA TGCGCCAGCAGCCAAGCGCCGGGACAGAAGGGCTACACCTTC.

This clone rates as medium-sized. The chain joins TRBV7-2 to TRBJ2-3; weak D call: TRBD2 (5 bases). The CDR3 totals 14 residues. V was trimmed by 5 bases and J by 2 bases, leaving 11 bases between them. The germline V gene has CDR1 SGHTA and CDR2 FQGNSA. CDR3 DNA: TGTGCCAGCAGCCCGGGATATTTCACAGATACGCAGTATTTT. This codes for CASSPGYFTDTQYF. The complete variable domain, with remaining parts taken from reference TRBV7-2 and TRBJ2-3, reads GAGVSQSPSNKVTEKGKDVELRCDPISGHTALYWYRQSLGQGLEFLIYFQGNSAPDKSGLPSDRFSAERTGGSVSTLTIQRTQQEDSAVYLCASSPGYFTDTQYFGPGTRLTVL.

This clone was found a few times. The CDR3 is CASSYGQASMNTEAFF. CDR3 nucleotide sequence: TGTGCCAGCAGTTACGGACAGGCGAGCATGAACACTGAAGCTTTCTTT. The chain carries TRBV28 and TRBJ1-1, with 7 bases fitting TRBD1. Trimming took 4 bases from V and 0 from J; bases not matched to a gene: 8. The CDR3 has 16 residues. In germline, CDR1 is MDHEN, CDR2 SYDVKM. The variable domain in full, completed from reference TRBV28 and TRBJ1-1, reads DVKVTQSSRYLVKRTGEKVFLECVQDMDHENMFWYRQDPGLGLRLIYFSYDVKMKEKGDIPEGYSVSREKKERFSLILESASTNQTSMYLCASSYGQASMNTEAFFGQGTRLTVV.

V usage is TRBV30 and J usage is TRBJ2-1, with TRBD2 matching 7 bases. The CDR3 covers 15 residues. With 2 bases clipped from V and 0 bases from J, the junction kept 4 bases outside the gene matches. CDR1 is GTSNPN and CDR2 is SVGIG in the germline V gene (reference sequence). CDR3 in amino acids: CAWSLAGRSYNEQFF. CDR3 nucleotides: TGTGCCTGGAGTTTAGCGGGCCGCTCCTACAATGAGCAGTTCTTC.

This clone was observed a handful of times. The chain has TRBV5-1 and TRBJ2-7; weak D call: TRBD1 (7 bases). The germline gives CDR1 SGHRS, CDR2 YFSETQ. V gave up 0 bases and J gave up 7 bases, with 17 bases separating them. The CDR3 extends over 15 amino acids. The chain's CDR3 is CASSLVDRDLGEQYF. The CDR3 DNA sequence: TGCGCCAGCAGCTTGGTCGACAGGGACTTGGGAGAGCAGTACTTC. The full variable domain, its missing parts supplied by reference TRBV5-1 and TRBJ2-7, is KAGVTQTPRYLIKTRGQQVTLSCSPISGHRSVSWYQQTPGQGLQFLFEYFSETQRNKGNFPGRFSGRQFSNSRSEMNVSTLELGDSALYLCASSLVDRDLGEQYFGPGTRLTVT.

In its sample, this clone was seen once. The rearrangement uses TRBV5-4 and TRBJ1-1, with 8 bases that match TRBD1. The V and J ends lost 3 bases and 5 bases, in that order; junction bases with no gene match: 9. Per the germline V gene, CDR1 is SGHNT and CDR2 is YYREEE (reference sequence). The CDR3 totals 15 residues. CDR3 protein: CASSYGAGGVTEAFF. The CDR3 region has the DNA TGTGCCAGCAGCTATGGAGCAGGGGGCGTTACTGAAGCTTTCTTT.

CDR3 sequence (DNA): TGCGCCAGCAGCCAAGATAGGACAGTTCACTACGAGCAGTACTTC. Translated, it gives CASSQDRTVHYEQYF. The rearrangement links TRBV4-3 to TRBJ2-7; D possibly corresponds to TRBD1 (6 bases). From germline, CDR1 is LGHNA and CDR2 YSLEER. This CDR3 has 15 residues. Deletions cut 0 bases from V and 3 bases from J, with 12 bases between.

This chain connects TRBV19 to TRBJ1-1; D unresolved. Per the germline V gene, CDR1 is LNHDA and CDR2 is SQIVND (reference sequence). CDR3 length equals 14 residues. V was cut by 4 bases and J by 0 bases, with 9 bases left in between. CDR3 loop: CASSSIAMNTEAFF. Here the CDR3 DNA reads TGTGCCAGTAGTAGCATTGCGATGAACACTGAAGCTTTCTTT.

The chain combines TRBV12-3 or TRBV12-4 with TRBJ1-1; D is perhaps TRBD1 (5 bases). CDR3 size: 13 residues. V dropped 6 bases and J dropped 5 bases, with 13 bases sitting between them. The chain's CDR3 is CASSPEGWTEAFF. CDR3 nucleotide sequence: TGTGCCAGCAGCCCGGAGGGGTGGACTGAAGCTTTCTTT.

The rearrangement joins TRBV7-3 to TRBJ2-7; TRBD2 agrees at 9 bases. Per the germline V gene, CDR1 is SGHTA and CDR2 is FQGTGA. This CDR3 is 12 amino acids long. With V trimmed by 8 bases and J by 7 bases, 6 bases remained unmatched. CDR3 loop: CASGPAGGEQYF. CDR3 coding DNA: TGTGCCAGCGGCCCAGCGGGAGGTGAGCAGTACTTC.

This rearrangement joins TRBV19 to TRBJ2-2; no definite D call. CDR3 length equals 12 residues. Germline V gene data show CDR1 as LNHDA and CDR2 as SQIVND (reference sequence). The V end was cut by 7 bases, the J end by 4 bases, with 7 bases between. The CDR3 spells CASTPRTGELFF. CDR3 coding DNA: TGTGCCAGTACCCCCCGCACCGGGGAGCTGTTTTTT.

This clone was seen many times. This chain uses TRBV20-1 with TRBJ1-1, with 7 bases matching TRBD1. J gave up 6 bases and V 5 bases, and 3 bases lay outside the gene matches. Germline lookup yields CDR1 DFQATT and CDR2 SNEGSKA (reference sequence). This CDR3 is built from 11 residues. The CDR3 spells CSAGQEPEAFF. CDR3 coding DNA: TGCAGTGCTGGACAGGAACCTGAAGCTTTCTTT.

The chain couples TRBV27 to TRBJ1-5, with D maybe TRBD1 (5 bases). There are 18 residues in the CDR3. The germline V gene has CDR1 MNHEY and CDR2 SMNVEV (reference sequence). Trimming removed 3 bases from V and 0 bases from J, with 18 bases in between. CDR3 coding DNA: TGTGCCAGCAGTTTGGCCCCCCCCGGGGGGTATAGCAATCAGCCCCAGCATTTT. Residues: CASSLAPPGGYSNQPQHF.

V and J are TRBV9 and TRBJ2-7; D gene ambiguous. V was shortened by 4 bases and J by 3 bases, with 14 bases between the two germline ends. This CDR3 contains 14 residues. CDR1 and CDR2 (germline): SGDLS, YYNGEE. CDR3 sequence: CASSPRQDHYEQYF. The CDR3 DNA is TGTGCCAGCAGCCCTCGGCAGGATCACTACGAGCAGTACTTC.

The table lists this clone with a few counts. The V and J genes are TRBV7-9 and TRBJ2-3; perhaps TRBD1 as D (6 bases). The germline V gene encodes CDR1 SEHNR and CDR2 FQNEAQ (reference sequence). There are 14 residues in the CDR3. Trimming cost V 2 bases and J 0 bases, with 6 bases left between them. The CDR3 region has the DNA TGTGCCAGCAGCTTACAGGGGAGCACAGATACGCAGTATTTT. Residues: CASSLQGSTDTQYF.

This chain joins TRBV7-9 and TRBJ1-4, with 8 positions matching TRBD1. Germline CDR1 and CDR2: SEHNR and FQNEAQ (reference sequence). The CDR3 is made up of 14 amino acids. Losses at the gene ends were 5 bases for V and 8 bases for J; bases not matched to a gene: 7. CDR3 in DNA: TGTGCCAGCAGCCCCGGACAGGGTAGAGAAAAACTGTTTTTT. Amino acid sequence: CASSPGQGREKLFF.

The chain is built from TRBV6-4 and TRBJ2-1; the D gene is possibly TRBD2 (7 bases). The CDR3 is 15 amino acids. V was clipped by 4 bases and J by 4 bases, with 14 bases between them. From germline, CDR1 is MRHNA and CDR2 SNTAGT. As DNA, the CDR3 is TGTGCCAGCAGTGCTGAGGGGGGGGTTTACAATGAGCAGTTCTTC. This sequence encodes CASSAEGGVYNEQFF.

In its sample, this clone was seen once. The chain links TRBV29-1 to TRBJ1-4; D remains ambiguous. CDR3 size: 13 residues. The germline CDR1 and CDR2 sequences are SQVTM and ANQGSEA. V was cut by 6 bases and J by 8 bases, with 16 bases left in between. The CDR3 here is CSVGRREGEKLFF. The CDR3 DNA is TGCAGCGTAGGGCGGAGGGAGGGCGAAAAACTGTTTTTT.

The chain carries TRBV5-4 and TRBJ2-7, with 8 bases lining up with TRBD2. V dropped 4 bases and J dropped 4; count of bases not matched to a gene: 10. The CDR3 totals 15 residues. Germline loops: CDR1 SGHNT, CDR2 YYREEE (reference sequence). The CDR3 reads CASSPAGRAFYEQYF. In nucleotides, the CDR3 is TGTGCCAGCAGCCCGGCCGGGAGGGCGTTTTACGAGCAGTACTTC. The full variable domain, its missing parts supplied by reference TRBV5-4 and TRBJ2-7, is ETGVTQSPTHLIKTRGQQVTLRCSSQSGHNTVSWYQQALGQGPQFIFQYYREEENGRGNFPPRFSGLQFPNYSSELNVNALELDDSALYLCASSPAGRAFYEQYFGPGTRLTVT.

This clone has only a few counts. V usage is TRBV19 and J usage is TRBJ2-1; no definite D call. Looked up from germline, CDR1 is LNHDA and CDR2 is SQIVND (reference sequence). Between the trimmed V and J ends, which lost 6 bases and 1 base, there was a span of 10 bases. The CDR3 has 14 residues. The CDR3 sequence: CASRTVSSYNEQFF. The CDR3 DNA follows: TGTGCCAGTAGAACAGTTTCGTCCTACAATGAGCAGTTCTTC.

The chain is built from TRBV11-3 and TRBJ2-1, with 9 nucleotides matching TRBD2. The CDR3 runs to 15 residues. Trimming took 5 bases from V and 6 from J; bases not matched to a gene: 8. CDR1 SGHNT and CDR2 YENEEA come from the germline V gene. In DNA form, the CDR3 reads TGTGCCAGCAGCCAGGGGCGGGAGGGCTTCAATGAGCAGTTCTTC. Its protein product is CASSQGREGFNEQFF. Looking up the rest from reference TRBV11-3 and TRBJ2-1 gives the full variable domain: EAGVVQSPRYKIIEKKQPVAFWCNPISGHNTLYWYLQNLGQGPELLIRYENEEAVDDSQLPKDRFSAERLKGVDSTLKIQPAELGDSAVYLCASSQGREGFNEQFFGPGTRLTVL.

Here the CDR3 reads CASSSSNRDSKEKLFF. The CDR3 DNA follows: TGTGCCAGCTCATCATCAAACCGGGACAGTAAGGAAAAACTGTTTTTT. The chain employs TRBV18 and TRBJ1-4; 7 bases fit TRBD1. The CDR3 loop spans 16 amino acids. V was clipped by 5 bases and J by 8 bases; unmatched bases: 14. CDR1 is KGHSH, CDR2 LQKENI, per germline. The full variable domain, in which reference TRBV18 and TRBJ1-4 provide the parts outside the CDR3, is NAGVMQNPRHLVRRRGQEARLRCSPMKGHSHVYWYRQLPEEGLKFMVYLQKENIIDESGMPKERFSAEFPKEGPSILRIQQVVRGDSAAYFCASSSSNRDSKEKLFFGSGTQLSVL.

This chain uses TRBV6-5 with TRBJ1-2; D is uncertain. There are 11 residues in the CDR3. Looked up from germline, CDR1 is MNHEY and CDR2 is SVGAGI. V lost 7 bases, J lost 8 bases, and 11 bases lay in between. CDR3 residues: CASILVSGYTF. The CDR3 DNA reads TGTGCCAGCATCCTTGTTAGCGGCTACACCTTC.

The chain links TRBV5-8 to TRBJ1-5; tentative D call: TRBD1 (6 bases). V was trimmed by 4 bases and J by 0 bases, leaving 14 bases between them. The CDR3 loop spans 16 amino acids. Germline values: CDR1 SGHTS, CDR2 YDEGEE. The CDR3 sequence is CASSREGVFSNQPQHF. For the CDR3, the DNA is TGTGCCAGCAGCCGTGAGGGGGTCTTTAGCAATCAGCCCCAGCATTTT.

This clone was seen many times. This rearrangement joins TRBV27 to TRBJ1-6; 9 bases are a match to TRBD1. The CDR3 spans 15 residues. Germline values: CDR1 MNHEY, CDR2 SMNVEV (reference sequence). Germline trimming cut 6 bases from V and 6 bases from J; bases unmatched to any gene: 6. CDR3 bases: TGTGCCAGCAGATATCACAGGGGGCGTAATTCACCCCTCCACTTT. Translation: CASRYHRGRNSPLHF.

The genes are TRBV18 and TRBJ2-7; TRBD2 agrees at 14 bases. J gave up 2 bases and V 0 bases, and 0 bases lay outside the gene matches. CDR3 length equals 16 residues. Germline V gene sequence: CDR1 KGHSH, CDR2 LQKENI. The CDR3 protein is CASSPPTSGRAYEQYF. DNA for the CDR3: TGTGCCAGCTCACCACCGACTAGCGGGAGGGCCTACGAGCAGTACTTC.